This T cell receptor beta chain was captured in a study of Ad26.COV2.S vaccination and SARS-CoV-2 variants. Germline lookup yields CDR1 SGHRS and CDR2 YFSETQ. There are 13 residues in the CDR3. V was cut by 4 bases and J by 4 bases, with 10 bases left in between. The table came from immunoSEQ multiplex PCR; TCRdb's copy has only in-frame clones and leaves some out. The top ten hold roughly 3.9% of the sample, which has 350,000 to 450,000 clones, around 92% seen once. The receptor was isolated from a human donor who had recovered from COVID-19. This specimen consisted of peripheral blood, obtained after recovery from COVID-19. The chain carries TRBV5-1 and TRBJ2-3, with D uncertain. The CDR3 region has the DNA TGCGCCAGCAGCCTCCCCTCGCCAGATACGCAGTATTTT. Residues: CASSLPSPDTQYF.